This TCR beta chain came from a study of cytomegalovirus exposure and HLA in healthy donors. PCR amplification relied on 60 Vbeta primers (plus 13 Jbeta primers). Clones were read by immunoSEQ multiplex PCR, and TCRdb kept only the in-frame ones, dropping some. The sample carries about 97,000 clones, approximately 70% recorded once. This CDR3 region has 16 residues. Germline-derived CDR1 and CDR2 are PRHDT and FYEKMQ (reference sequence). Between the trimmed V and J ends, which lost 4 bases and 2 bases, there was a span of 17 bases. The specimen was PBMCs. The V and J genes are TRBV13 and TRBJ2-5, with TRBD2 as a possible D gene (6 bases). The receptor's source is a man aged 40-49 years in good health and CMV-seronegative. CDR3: CASSSRGAGLQETQYF. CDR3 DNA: TGTGCCAGCAGCTCTAGAGGGGCGGGGTTACAAGAGACCCAGTACTTC.